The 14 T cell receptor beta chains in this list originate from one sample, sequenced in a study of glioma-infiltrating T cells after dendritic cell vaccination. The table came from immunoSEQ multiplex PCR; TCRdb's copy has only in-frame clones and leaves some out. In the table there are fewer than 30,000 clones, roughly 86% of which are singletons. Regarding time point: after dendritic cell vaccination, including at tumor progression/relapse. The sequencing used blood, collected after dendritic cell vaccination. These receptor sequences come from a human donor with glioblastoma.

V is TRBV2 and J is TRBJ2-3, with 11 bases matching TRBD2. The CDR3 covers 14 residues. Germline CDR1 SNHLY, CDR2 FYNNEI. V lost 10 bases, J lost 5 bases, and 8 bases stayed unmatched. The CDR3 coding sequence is TGTGCCATCCCTAGCGGGGGGTATGGAGATACGCAGTATTTT. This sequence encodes CAIPSGGYGDTQYF.

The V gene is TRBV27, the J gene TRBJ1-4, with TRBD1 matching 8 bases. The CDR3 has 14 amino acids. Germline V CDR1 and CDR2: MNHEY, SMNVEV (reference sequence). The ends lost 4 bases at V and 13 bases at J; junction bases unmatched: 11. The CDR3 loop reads CASSSWDRQGRLFF. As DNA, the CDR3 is TGTGCCAGCAGTTCTTGGGATAGACAGGGGAGACTGTTTTTT.

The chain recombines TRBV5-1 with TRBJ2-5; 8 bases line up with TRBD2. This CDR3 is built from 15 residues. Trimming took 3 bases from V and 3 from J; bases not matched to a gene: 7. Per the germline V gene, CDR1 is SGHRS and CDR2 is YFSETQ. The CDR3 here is CASSSNPGREETQYF. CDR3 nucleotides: TGCGCCAGCAGCTCTAACCCCGGGAGGGAAGAGACCCAGTACTTC.

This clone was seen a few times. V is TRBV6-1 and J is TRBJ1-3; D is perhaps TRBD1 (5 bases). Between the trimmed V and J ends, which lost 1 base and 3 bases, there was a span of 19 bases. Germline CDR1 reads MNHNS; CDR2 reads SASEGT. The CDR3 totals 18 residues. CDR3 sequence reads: CASSEGSWKGDRGNTIYF. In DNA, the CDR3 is TGTGCCAGCAGTGAAGGATCTTGGAAAGGGGATCGTGGAAACACCATATATTTT.

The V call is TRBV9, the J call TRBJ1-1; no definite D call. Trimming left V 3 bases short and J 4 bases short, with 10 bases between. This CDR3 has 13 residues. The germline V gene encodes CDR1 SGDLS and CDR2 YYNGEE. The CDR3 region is CASSASGSTEAFF. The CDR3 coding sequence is TGTGCCAGCAGCGCCTCGGGGAGCACTGAAGCTTTCTTT.

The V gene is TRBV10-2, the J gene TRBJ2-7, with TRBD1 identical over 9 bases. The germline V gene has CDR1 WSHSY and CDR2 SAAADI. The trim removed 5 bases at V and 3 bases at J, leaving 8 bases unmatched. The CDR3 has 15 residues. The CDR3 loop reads CASSTFGTGIYEQYF. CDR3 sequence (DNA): TGCGCCAGCAGTACCTTTGGGACAGGGATCTACGAGCAGTACTTC.

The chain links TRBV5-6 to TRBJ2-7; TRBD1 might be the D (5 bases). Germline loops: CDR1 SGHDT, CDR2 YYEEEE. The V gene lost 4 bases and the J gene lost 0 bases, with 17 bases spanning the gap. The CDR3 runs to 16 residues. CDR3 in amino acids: CASSQRSRAYSYEQYF. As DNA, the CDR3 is TGTGCCAGCAGCCAGAGGTCCAGGGCATACTCCTACGAGCAGTACTTC. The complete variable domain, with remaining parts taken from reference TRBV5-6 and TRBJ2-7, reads DAGVTQSPTHLIKTRGQQVTLRCSPKSGHDTVSWYQQALGQGPQFIFQYYEEEERQRGNFPDRFSGHQFPNYSSELNVNALLLGDSALYLCASSQRSRAYSYEQYFGPGTRLTVT.

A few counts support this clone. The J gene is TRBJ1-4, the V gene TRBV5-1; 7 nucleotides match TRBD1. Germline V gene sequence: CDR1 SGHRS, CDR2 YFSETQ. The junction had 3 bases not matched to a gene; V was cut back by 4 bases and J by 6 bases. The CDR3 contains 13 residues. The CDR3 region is CASSPGQYEKLFF. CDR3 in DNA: TGCGCCAGCAGCCCGGGACAGTATGAAAAACTGTTTTTT.

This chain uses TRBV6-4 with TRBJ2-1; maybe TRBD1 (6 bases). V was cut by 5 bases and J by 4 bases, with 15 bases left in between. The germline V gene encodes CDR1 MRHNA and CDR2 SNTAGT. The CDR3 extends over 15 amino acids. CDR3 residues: CASSQSGQGYNEQFF. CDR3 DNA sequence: TGTGCCAGCAGTCAATCTGGGCAGGGGTACAATGAGCAGTTCTTC.

CDR3 sequence (DNA): TGTGCCAGCAGTCCAAGCACAGATACGCAGTATTTT. Translated, it gives CASSPSTDTQYF. This chain joins TRBV6-5 and TRBJ2-3; D unclear. CDR1 MNHEY and CDR2 SVGAGI come from the germline V gene. V shed 5 bases and J shed 0 bases, with 3 bases lying between them. The length of the CDR3 is 12 residues.

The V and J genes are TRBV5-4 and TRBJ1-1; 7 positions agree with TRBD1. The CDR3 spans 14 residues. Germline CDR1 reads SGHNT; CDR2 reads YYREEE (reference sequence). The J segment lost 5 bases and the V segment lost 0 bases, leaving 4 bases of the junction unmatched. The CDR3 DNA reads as TGTGCCAGCAGCTTGGAAGGGGGCTGGACTGAAGCTTTCTTT. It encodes CASSLEGGWTEAFF.

The CDR3 spells CASSLLRDSSYEQYF. As DNA, the CDR3 is TGCGCCAGCAGCTTGTTACGGGACAGCTCCTACGAGCAGTACTTC. This chain uses TRBV5-1 with TRBJ2-7; TRBD1 agrees at 7 bases. The CDR3 has 15 amino acids. In germline, CDR1 is SGHRS, CDR2 YFSETQ. V shed 1 base, J shed 0 bases, and the junction held 4 bases outside the gene matches.

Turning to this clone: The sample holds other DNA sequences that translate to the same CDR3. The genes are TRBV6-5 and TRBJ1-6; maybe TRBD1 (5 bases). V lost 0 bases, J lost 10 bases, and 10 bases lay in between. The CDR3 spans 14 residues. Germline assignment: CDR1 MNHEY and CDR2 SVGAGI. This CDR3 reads CASSYSGGRSPLHF. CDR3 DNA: TGTGCCAGCAGTTACTCCGGGGGGAGATCACCCCTCCACTTT.

CDR3 amino acids: CASSLGQRPNTGELFF. The CDR3 coding sequence is TGCGCCAGCAGCTTGGGACAGCGTCCGAACACCGGGGAGCTGTTTTTT. This chain uses TRBV5-1 with TRBJ2-2; D possibly corresponds to TRBD1 (5 bases). This CDR3 comprises 16 residues. The V gene lost 0 bases and the J gene lost 0 bases, with 9 bases spanning the gap. CDR1 and CDR2 from the germline V gene are SGHRS and YFSETQ.